This TCR beta chain is from a study of metastatic and nonmetastatic thyroid tumors. Study at large: Repertoires of blood and of tissue (tumor or nodule) from malignant and benign thyroid patients were compared. Study-wide points: Reported TCR beta diversity, measured in blood and tumor, was significantly higher for malignant thyroid tumors than for benign nodules.

Each patient came to thyroid surgery without any prior treatment (of any kind). The CDR3 contains 14 residues. CDR1 is SGHRS and CDR2 is YFSETQ in the germline V gene. With 4 bases removed from V and 2 bases from J, the gap between germline ends came to 12 bases. On this clone: Its target is unknown.

Authors' data handling: Clinicopathological groups of papillary thyroid cancer showed CDR3 differences that were used to build a distant-metastasis classifier. With MiXCR, TCRdb called clones anew from the PCR reads. None of the V and J calls come from the authors' own analysis; TCRdb made them. The data contain approximately 31,000 clones, about 18% of them singletons. The sequenced sample was blood. This clonotype was sampled from a female donor with papillary thyroid cancer or a benign thyroid nodule (not recorded which). Some clones in this sample may be carry-over from other donors' samples. This chain uses TRBV5-1 with TRBJ1-2; no clear D. The CDR3 sequence: CASSPYVGNYGYTF. The CDR3 nucleotides are TGCGCCAGCAGCCCCTATGTTGGGAACTATGGCTACACCTTC.